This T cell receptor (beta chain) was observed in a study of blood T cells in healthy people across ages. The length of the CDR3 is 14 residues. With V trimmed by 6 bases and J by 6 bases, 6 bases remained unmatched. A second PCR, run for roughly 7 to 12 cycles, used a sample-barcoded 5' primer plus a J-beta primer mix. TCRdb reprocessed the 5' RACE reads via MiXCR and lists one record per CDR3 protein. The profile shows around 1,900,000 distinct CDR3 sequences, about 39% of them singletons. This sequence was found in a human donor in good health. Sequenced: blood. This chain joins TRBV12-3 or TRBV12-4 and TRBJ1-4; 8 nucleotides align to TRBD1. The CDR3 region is CASRLRGLDEKLFF. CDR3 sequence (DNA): TGTGCCAGCAGACTCAGGGGGCTCGATGAAAAACTGTTTTTT.